The clone carrying this T cell receptor beta chain was observed a handful of times. Ulcerative colitis patients received no immunosuppressive medication before the diagnostic colonoscopy. This table comes from immunoSEQ multiplex PCR, and its TCRdb copy is limited to in-frame clones, with some not included. Of thousands of clones detected, 80% to 90% appear once; the ten largest clones hold about 2%. The sample comes from a study of pediatric ulcerative colitis. Trimming cost V 0 bases and J 7 bases, with 10 bases left between them. The CDR3 totals 14 residues. CDR1 and CDR2 from the germline V gene are KGHSH and LQKENI.

The TCR was taken from a boy aged 10-17 years with mild ulcerative colitis. Sequencing was carried out using blood. The chain employs TRBV18 and TRBJ2-1, with a possible D match to TRBD2 (5 bases). CDR3: CASSPPVAGNEQFF. The CDR3 bases are TGTGCCAGCTCACCACCAGTCGCGGGTAATGAGCAGTTCTTC.